This TCR beta chain was observed in a study of control samples from healthy donors and cancer patients. CDR1 LNHDA and CDR2 SQIVND come from the germline V gene (reference sequence). Trimming took 7 bases from V and 0 from J, leaving 1 base between them. This CDR3 has 11 amino acids. This table comes from immunoSEQ multiplex PCR, and its TCRdb copy is limited to in-frame clones, with some not included. The profile shows some 120,000 clones, around 89% of them singletons. This clonotype was obtained from a woman aged 45-65 years with colorectal cancer. The rearrangement links TRBV19 to TRBJ1-3; D unresolved. The sample was PBMCs. The CDR3 sequence: CASNSGNTIYF. In DNA, the CDR3 is TGTGCCAGTAACTCTGGAAACACCATATATTTT.